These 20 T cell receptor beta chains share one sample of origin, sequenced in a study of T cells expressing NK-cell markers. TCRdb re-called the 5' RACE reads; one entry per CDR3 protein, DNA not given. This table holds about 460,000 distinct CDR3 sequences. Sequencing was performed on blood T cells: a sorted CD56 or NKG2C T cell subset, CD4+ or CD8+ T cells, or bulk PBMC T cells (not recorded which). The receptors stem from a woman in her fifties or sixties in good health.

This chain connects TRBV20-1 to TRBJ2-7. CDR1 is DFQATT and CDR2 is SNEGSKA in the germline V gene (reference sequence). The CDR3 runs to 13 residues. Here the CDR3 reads CSARGLASYEQYF.

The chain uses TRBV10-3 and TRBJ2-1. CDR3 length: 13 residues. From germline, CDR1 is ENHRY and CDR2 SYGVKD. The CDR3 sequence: CALGGSARNEQFF.

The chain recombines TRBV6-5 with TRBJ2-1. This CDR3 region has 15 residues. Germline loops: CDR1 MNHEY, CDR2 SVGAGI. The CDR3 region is CASRLWSSTINEQFF.

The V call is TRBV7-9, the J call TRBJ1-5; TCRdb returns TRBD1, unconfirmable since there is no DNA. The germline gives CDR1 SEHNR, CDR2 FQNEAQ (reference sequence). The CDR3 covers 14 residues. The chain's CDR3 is CASSAQGAGRPQHF. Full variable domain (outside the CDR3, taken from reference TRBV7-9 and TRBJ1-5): DTGVSQNPRHKITKRGQNVTFRCDPISEHNRLYWYRQTLGQGPEFLTYFQNEAQLEKSRLLSDRFSAERPKGSFSTLEIQRTEQGDSAMYLCASSAQGAGRPQHFGDGTRLSIL.

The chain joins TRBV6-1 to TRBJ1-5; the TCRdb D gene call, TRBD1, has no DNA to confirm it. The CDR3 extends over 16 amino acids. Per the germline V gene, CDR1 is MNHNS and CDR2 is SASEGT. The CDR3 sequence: CASSASSTGNNQPQHF.

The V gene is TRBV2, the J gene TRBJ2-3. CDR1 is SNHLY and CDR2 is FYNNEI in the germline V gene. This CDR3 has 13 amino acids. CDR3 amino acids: CAFKPSIADTQYF. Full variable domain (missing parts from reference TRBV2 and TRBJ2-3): EPEVTQTPSHQVTQMGQEVILRCVPISNHLYFYWYRQILGQKVEFLVSFYNNEISEKSEIFDDQFSVERPDGSNFTLKIRSTKLEDSAMYFCAFKPSIADTQYFGPGTRLTVL.

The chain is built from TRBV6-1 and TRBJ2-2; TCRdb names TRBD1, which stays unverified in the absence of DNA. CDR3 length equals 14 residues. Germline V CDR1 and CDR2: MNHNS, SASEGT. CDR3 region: CASPKGQNTGELFF.

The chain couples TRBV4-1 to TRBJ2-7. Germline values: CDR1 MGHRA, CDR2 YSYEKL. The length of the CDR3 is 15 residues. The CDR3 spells CASSLRPESPYEQYF.

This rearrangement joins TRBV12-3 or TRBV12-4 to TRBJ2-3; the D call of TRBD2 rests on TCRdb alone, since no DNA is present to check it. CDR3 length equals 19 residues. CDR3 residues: CASSSQREGPSGRADTQYF.

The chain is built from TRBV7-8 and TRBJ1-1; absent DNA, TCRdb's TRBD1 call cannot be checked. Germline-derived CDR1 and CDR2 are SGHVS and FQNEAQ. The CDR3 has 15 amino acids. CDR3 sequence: CASSLAAGRGTEAFF. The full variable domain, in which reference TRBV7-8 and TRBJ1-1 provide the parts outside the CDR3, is GAGVSQSPRYKVAKRGQDVALRCDPISGHVSLFWYQQALGQGPEFLTYFQNEAQLDKSGLPSDRFFAERPEGSVSTLKIQRTQQEDSAVYLCASSLAAGRGTEAFFGQGTRLTVV.

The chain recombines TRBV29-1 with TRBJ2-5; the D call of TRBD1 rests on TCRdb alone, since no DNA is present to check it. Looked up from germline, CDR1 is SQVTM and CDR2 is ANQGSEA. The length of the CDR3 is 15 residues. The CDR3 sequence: CSVEDVFGSGETQYF.

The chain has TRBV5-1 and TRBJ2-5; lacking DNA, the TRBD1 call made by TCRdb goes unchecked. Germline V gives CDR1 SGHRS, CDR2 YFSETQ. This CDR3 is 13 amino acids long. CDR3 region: CASDTGGQETQYF.

This CDR3 is CASSESAGAPTDTQYF. The J gene is TRBJ2-3, the V gene TRBV19; absent DNA, TCRdb's TRBD2 call cannot be checked. The CDR3 has 16 amino acids. CDR1 is LNHDA and CDR2 is SQIVND in the germline V gene (reference sequence).

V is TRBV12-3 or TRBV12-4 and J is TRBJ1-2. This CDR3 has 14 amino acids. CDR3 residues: CLNSSGIQRYGYTF.

The CDR3 sequence: CSVDPHRGRGRRLGTEAFF. V usage is TRBV29-1 and J usage is TRBJ1-1; the TCRdb D gene call, TRBD1, has no DNA to confirm it. CDR3 length equals 19 residues. Per germline, CDR1 SQVTM and CDR2 ANQGSEA.

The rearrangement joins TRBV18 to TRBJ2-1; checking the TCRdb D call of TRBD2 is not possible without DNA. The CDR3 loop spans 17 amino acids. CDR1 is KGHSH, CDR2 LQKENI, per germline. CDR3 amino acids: CASSPPSSGSFYNEQFF.

Here the CDR3 reads CASFGRASGNTYEQYF. The chain joins TRBV18 to TRBJ2-7; checking the TCRdb D call of TRBD2 is not possible without DNA. Germline CDR1 is KGHSH and CDR2 is LQKENI. This CDR3 has 16 amino acids.

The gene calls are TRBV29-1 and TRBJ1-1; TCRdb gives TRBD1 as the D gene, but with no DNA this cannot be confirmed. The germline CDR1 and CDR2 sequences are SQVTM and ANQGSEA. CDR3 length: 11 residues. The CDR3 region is CSVRNQGQAFF.

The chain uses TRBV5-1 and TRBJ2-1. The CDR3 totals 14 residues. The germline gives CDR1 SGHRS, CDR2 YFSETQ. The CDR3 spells CASSLAYAYNEQFF. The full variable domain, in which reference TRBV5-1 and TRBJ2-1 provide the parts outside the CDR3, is KAGVTQTPRYLIKTRGQQVTLSCSPISGHRSVSWYQQTPGQGLQFLFEYFSETQRNKGNFPGRFSGRQFSNSRSEMNVSTLELGDSALYLCASSLAYAYNEQFFGPGTRLTVL.

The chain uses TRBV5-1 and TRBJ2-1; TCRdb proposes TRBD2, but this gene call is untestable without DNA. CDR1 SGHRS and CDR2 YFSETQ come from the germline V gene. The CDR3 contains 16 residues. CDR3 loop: CASSLFDLREDNEQFF.